This T cell receptor (beta chain) appears in the sequencing data of a study of blood T cell repertoires in COVID-19. Looking at the study overall: COVID-19 samples from acute and convalescent phases originated in the United States, Italy and Spain. Sample material is recorded as cDNA or gDNA derived from T cells, B-cell-depleted T cells, or PBMCs.

The CDR3 contains 13 residues. Trimming shortened V by 2 bases and J by 3 bases, and 8 bases separated the two germline ends. Per the germline V gene, CDR1 is MNHEY and CDR2 is SVGEGT. Authors' data handling: How many nucleated cells were present was estimated from reference gene primer amplification. TCRdb keeps only in-frame clones here, not all; method: immunoSEQ multiplex PCR. V, J and clone size are taken as reported in that table, and D and trimming were inferred from the DNA itself. The sample records nearly 350,000 clones, around nine tenths being singletons. The TCR originated in a woman between 18 and 29 years old who had recovered from COVID-19. Source material: peripheral blood. The V gene is TRBV6-2 or TRBV6-3, the J gene TRBJ2-7; tentatively, D is TRBD1 (6 bases). This chain's CDR3 is CASSYGTIYEQYV. DNA of the CDR3: TGTGCCAGCAGTTACGGGACAATCTACGAGCAGTACGTC.